The 8 T cell receptor beta chains listed next were all sequenced from one sample in a study of breast tumors, draining lymph nodes, adjacent tissues. TCRdb re-called the multiplex PCR reads with MiXCR, one entry per CDR3 protein. In the table there are 170,000 or so distinct CDR3 sequences, roughly a third of which are singletons. Samples came from axillary lymph nodes draining the breast cancer. Sequencing input: axillary lymph node tissue. The receptor set was obtained from a female donor with breast cancer. Some clones in this sample may be carry-over from other donors' samples.

This clonotype was detected ten times or more. The genes are TRBV19 and TRBJ2-1; a weak D match, TRBD1 (5 bases). Germline V gene sequence: CDR1 LNHDA, CDR2 SQIVND (reference sequence). Trimming left V 1 base short and J 9 bases short, with 13 bases between. This CDR3 is 14 amino acids long. CDR3 sequence: CASSIGAGWAEQFF. The CDR3 DNA follows: TGTGCCAGTAGTATAGGGGCAGGGTGGGCTGAGCAGTTCTTC. The complete variable domain, with remaining parts taken from reference TRBV19 and TRBJ2-1, reads DGGITQSPKYLFRKEGQNVTLSCEQNLNHDAMYWYRQDPGQGLRLIYYSQIVNDFQKGDIAEGYSVSREKKESFPLTVTSAQKNPTAFYLCASSIGAGWAEQFFGPGTRLTVL.

This clonotype was seen more than once but under ten times. A read error may produce the germline difference seen at one junction end. CDR3 nucleotide sequence: TGTGCCAGCAGCTTTCAGAGGCAAGAGACCCAGCACTTC. Protein: CASSFQRQETQHF. The rearrangement joins TRBV7-9 to TRBJ2-5; D remains ambiguous. The germline V gene encodes CDR1 SEHNR and CDR2 FQNEAQ (reference sequence). The CDR3 length is 13 residues.

This clonotype was observed many times. The CDR3 protein is CASRRWTGELFF. CDR3 DNA sequence: TGTGCCAGCAGACGATGGACCGGGGAGCTGTTTTTT. V is TRBV27 and J is TRBJ2-2, with D hard to call. Germline lookup yields CDR1 MNHEY and CDR2 SMNVEV (reference sequence). Trimming stripped 6 bases from V and 5 bases from J, with 7 bases between. The length of the CDR3 is 12 residues.

This clonotype was seen repeatedly, ten times or more. The gene calls are TRBV4-1 and TRBJ2-7; possible D gene TRBD1, 5 bases. The CDR3 has 14 residues. CDR1 and CDR2 from the germline V gene are MGHRA and YSYEKL. V lost 0 bases, J lost 4 bases, and 10 bases lay in between. CDR3 sequence: CASSQDVRVYEQYF. The CDR3 DNA is TGCGCCAGCAGCCAAGATGTCAGGGTGTACGAGCAGTACTTC.

This clonotype was seen ten or more times. In nucleotides, the CDR3 is TGTGCCAGCAGCTACCGAACGGGAGTCGGATCCTACGAGCAGTACTTC. Translating it yields CASSYRTGVGSYEQYF. This rearrangement joins TRBV7-8 to TRBJ2-7; possible D gene TRBD2, 6 bases. From germline, CDR1 is SGHVS and CDR2 FQNEAQ. This CDR3 comprises 16 residues. V was clipped by 4 bases and J by 1 base, with 17 bases between them.

There are many counts of this clonotype. CDR3: CASSLGNYNEQFF. CDR3 sequence (DNA): TGTGCCAGCAGCTTAGGAAATTACAATGAGCAGTTCTTC. V is TRBV7-9 and J is TRBJ2-1, with D unresolved. The germline V gene encodes CDR1 SEHNR and CDR2 FQNEAQ (reference sequence). The CDR3 totals 13 residues. The V end lost 1 base, the J end lost 4 bases, and 5 bases lay between the germline ends.

This clonotype was observed many times. This chain joins TRBV7-9 and TRBJ2-7; 9 nucleotides match TRBD1. Germline values: CDR1 SEHNR, CDR2 FQNEAQ (reference sequence). After removal of 5 bases from V and 5 bases from J, the junction contained 10 bases not matched to a gene. The CDR3 runs to 15 residues. The CDR3 DNA reads as TGTGCCAGCAGCACACACAGGGGGCGCGGCAACGAGCAGTACTTC. It specifies CASSTHRGRGNEQYF.

There are many counts of this clonotype. The chain carries TRBV5-5 and TRBJ1-3, with D uncertain. Trimming removed 0 bases at V and 0 bases at J, with 10 bases between. The length of the CDR3 is 16 residues. CDR1 SGHKS and CDR2 YYEKEE come from the germline V gene (reference sequence). The CDR3 loop is CASSLDLSYSGNTIYF. For the CDR3, the DNA is TGTGCCAGCAGCTTGGATCTTTCCTACTCTGGAAACACCATATATTTT.